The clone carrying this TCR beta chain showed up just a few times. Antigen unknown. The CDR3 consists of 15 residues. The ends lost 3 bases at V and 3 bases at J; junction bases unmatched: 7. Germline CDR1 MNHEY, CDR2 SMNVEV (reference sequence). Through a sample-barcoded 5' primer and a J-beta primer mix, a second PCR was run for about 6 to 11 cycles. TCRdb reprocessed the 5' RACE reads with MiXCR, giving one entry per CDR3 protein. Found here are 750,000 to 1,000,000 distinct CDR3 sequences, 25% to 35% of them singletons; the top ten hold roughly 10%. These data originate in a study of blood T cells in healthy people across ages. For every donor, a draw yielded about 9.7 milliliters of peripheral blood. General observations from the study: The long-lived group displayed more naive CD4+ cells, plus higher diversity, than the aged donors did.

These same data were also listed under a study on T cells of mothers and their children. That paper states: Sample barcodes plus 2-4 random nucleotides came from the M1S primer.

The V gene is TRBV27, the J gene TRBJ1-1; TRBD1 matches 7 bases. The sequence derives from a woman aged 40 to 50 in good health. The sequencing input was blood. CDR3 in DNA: TGTGCCAGCAGTTTGATTGCAGGGGGGTACACTGAAGCTTTCTTT. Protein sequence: CASSLIAGGYTEAFF.